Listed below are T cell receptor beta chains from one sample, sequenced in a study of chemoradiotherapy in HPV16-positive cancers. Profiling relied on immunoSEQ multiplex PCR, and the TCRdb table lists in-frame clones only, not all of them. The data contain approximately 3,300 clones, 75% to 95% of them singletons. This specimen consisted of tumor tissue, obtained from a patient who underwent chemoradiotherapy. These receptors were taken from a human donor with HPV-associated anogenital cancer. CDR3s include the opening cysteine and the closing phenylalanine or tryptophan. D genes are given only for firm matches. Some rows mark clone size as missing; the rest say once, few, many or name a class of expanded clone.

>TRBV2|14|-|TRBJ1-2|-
CASTAGGAGYGYTF
TGTGCCAGCACCGCGGGAGGGGCGGGGTATGGCTACACCTTC
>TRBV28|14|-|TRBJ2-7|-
CASSSSRGVYEQYF
TGTGCCAGCAGTTCGTCCCGAGGGGTCTACGAGCAGTACTTC
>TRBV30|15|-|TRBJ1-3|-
CAWSPDRGGKNTIYF
TGTGCCTGGAGCCCGGACAGAGGGGGGAAAAACACCATATATTTT
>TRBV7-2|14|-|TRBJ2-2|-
CASSLGGARRELFF
TGTGCCAGCAGCTTAGGAGGGGCGCGGAGGGAGCTGTTTTTT
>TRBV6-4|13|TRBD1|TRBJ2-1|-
CASSRGQVNEQFF
TGTGCCAGCAGTCGTGGACAGGTCAATGAGCAGTTCTTC
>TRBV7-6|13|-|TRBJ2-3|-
CASSLRALDTQYF
TGTGCCAGCAGCTTACGTGCTTTAGATACGCAGTATTTT
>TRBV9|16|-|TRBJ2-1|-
CASSWDSDASYNEQFF
TGTGCCAGCAGCTGGGACTCCGACGCTTCCTACAATGAGCAGTTCTTC
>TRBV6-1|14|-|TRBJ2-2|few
CASRNTGNTGELFF
TGTGCCAGCAGAAACACAGGGAACACCGGGGAGCTGTTTTTT
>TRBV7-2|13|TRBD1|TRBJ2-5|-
CASSTAGTGFLYF
TGTGCCAGCAGCACAGCCGGGACAGGGTTTCTGTACTTC
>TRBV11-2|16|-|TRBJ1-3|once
CASSLETGTSGNTIYF
TGTGCCAGCAGCTTGGAAACAGGGACCTCTGGAAACACCATATATTTT
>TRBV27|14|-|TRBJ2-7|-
CASSPRQERNEQYF
TGTGCCAGCAGTCCACGACAGGAGAGGAACGAGCAGTACTTC
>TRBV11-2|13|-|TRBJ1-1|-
CASRHRVSEEAFF
TGTGCCAGCAGGCACAGGGTTAGTGAGGAAGCTTTCTTT
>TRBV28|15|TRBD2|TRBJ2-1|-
CASSLRGVTYNEQFF
TGTGCCAGCAGTCTACGGGGGGTAACCTACAATGAGCAGTTCTTC
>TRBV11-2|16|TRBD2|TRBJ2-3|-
CASSFQLARGTDTQYF
TGTGCCAGCAGCTTCCAACTAGCGAGGGGCACAGATACGCAGTATTTT
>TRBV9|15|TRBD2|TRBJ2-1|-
CASSVVSGGAGEQFF
TGTGCCAGCAGCGTAGTGAGCGGGGGGGCTGGTGAGCAGTTCTTC
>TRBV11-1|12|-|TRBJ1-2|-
CASSSSVGGYTF
TGTGCCAGCAGCTCCTCGGTGGGGGGCTACACCTTC
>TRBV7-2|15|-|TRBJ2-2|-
CASSSDRPNTGELFF
TGTGCCAGCAGCTCAGACAGGCCAAACACCGGGGAGCTGTTTTTT
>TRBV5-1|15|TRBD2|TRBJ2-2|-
CASRWTSGIAGELFF
TGCGCCAGCAGATGGACTAGCGGGATCGCCGGGGAGCTGTTTTTT
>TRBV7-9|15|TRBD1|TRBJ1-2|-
CASSPGAGGLYGYTF
TGTGCCAGCAGCCCAGGGGCAGGGGGTTTATATGGCTACACCTTC
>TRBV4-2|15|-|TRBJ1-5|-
CASSQDPGSGQPQHF
TGTGCCAGCAGCCAAGACCCCGGGAGCGGTCAGCCCCAGCATTTT
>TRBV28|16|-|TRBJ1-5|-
CASTLRRGNSNQPQHF
TGTGCCAGCACCCTTAGAAGGGGGAATAGCAATCAGCCCCAGCATTTT
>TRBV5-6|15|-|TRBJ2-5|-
CASSLERTTGETQYF
TGTGCCAGCAGCTTGGAAAGAACCACGGGAGAGACCCAGTACTTC
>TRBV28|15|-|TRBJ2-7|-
CASSLSGGLIHEQYF
TGTGCCAGCAGTTTATCCGGGGGGCTCATCCACGAGCAGTACTTC
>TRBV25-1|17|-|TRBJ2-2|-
CASSEYWCSGVSRGAVF
TGTGCCAGCAGTGAATATTGGTGTTCGGGGGTGAGCCGGGGAGCTGTTTTT
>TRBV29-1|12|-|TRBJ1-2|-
CSAGQTNYGYTF
TGCAGCGCCGGACAGACCAACTATGGCTACACCTTC
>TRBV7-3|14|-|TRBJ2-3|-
CASSLNRGGDTQYF
TGTGCCAGCAGCTTAAACCGGGGCGGAGATACGCAGTATTTT
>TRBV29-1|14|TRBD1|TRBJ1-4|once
CSVDLQGVTEKLFF
TGCAGCGTTGACCTACAGGGGGTGACTGAAAAACTGTTTTTT
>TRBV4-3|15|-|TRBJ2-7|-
CASSQTGQVIDEQYF
TGCGCCAGCAGCCAAACGGGACAAGTAATTGACGAGCAGTACTTC
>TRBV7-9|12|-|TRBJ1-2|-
CASSGPGYGYTF
TGTGCCAGCTCCGGGCCGGGCTATGGCTACACCTTC
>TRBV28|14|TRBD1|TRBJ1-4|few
CASSRGGGGEKLFF
TGTGCCAGCAGTCGAGGGGGCGGGGGTGAAAAACTGTTTTTT
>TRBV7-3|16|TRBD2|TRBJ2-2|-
CATGVAGGLNTGELFF
TGTGCCACCGGGGTAGCGGGGGGTCTGAACACCGGGGAGCTGTTTTTT
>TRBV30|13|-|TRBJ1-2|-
CAWSVYSNYGYTF
TGTGCCTGGAGTGTATATTCAAACTATGGCTACACCTTC
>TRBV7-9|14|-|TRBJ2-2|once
CASSIETNTGELFF
TGTGCCAGCAGCATCGAGACTAACACCGGGGAGCTGTTTTTT
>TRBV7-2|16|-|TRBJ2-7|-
CASSFRGYDPTYEQYF
TGTGCCAGCAGCTTTAGAGGGTACGACCCGACCTACGAGCAGTACTTC
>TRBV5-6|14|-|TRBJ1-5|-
CASSRGRSNQPQHF
TGTGCCAGCAGCCGCGGACGGTCCAATCAGCCCCAGCATTTT
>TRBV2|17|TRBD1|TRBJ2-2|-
CASSEDRFRVDTGELFF
TGTGCCAGCAGTGAGGACAGGTTTAGGGTAGACACCGGGGAGCTGTTTTTT
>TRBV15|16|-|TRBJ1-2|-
CATSRGRGRLNYGYTF
TGTGCCACCAGCAGAGGCAGGGGTCGCCTTAACTATGGCTACACCTTC
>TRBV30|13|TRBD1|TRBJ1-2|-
CAWSRAGGYGYTF
TGTGCCTGGAGTAGGGCAGGGGGCTATGGCTACACCTTC
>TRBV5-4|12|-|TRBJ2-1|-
CASSLVGPPLFF
TGTGCCAGCAGCCTGGTTGGGCCTCCGTTGTTCTTC
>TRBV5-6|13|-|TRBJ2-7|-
CASSVPPVLEQYF
TGTGCCAGCAGTGTGCCCCCCGTCCTCGAGCAGTACTTC
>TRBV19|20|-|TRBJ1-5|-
CASSIIGTHQRIDSNQPQHF
TGTGCCAGTAGTATAATCGGGACACACCAGAGAATAGATAGCAATCAGCCCCAGCATTTT
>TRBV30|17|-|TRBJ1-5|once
CAWDAGTNTYSNQPQHF
TGTGCCTGGGATGCCGGGACAAACACCTATAGCAATCAGCCCCAGCATTTT